This record covers a single T cell receptor (beta chain). V was shortened by 3 bases and J by 0 bases, with 12 bases between the two germline ends. CDR3 length equals 16 residues. Germline V gene lookup returns CDR1 MNHEY and CDR2 SMNVEV (reference sequence). The data stem from a study of control samples from healthy donors and cancer patients. Profiling relied on immunoSEQ multiplex PCR, and the TCRdb table lists in-frame clones only, not all of them. The sample shows some 57,000 clones, 95% of them seen only once. The chain has TRBV27 and TRBJ2-1, with D maybe TRBD2 (6 bases). The specimen sequenced was blood. This TCR derives from a man aged 30-40 years in good health. CDR3 bases: TGTGCCAGCAGTTTGGAGGGAGCTCTCTCCTACAATGAGCAGTTCTTC. This encodes CASSLEGALSYNEQFF.